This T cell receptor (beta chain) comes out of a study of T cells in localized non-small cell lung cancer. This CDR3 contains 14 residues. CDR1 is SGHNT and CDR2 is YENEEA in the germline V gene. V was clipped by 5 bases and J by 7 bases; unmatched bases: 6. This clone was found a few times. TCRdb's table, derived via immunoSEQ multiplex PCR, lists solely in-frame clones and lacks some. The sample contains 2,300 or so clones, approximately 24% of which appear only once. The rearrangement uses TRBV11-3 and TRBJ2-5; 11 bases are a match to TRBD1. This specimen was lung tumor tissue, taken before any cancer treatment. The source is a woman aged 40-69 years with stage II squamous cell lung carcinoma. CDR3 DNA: TGTGCCAGCAGCGTAGGACAGGGGGCGAGGACCCAGTACTTC. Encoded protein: CASSVGQGARTQYF.